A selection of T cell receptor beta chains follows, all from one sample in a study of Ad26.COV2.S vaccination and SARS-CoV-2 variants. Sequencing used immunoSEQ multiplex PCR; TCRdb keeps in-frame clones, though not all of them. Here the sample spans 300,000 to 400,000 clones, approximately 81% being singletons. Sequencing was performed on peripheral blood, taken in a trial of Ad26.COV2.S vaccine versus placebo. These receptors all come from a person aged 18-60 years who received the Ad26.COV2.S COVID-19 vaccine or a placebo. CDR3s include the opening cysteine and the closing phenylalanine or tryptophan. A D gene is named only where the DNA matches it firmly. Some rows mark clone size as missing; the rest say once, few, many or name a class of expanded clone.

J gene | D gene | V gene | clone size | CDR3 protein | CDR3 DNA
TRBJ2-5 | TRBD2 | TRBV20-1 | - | CSASGSSGGAGETQYF | TGCAGTGCTAGTGGTTCTAGCGGGGGGGCCGGCGAGACCCAGTACTTC
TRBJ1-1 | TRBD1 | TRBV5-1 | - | CASSFVRDSEAFF | TGCGCCAGCAGCTTTGTCCGGGACAGTGAAGCTTTCTTT
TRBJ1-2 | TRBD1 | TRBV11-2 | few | CASSPRGRGRDYGYTF | TGTGCCAGCAGCCCCAGAGGGAGGGGGCGAGACTATGGCTACACCTTC
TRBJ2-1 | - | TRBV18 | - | CASSQDRNNEQFF | TGTGCCAGCTCACAGGACAGAAACAATGAGCAGTTCTTC
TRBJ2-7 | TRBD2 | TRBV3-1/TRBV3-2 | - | CASHEGTRGRQYF | TGTGCCAGCCATGAGGGGACTAGAGGCCGGCAGTACTTC
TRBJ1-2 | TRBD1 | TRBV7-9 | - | CASSLIGQGAGGYTF | TGTGCCAGCAGCCTGATAGGACAGGGGGCTGGTGGCTACACCTTC
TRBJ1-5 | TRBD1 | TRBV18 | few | CASSSDRGVNQPQHF | TGTGCCAGCTCATCAGACAGGGGTGTCAATCAGCCCCAGCATTTT
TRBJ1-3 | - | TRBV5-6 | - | CASSLGPRSSGNTIYF | TGTGCCAGCAGCTTGGGACCGAGAAGCTCTGGAAACACCATATATTTT
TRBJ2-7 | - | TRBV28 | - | CASPWGHWRYEQYF | TGTGCCAGCCCGTGGGGACATTGGCGTTACGAGCAGTACTTC
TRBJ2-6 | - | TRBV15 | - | CATVLGHSGANVLTF | TGTGCCACCGTCCTAGGCCATTCGGGGGCCAACGTCCTGACTTTC
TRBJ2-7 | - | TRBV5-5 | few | CASSLDSFREGESHF | TGTGCCAGCAGCTTGGACTCCTTTCGGGAAGGGGAATCGCACTTC
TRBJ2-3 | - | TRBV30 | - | CAWSVREDGTDTQYF | TGTGCCTGGAGTGTACGAGAGGACGGGACAGATACGCAGTATTTT
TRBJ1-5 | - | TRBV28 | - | CASSLLGTNQPQHF | TGTGCCAGCAGTTTACTGGGGACGAATCAGCCCCAGCATTTT
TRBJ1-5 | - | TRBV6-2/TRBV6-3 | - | CASSYGGIQPQHF | TGTGCCAGCAGTTACGGGGGAATCCAGCCCCAGCATTTT
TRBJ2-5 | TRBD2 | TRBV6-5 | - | CASTSSGSLETQYF | TGTGCCAGCACGTCTAGCGGGAGCCTAGAGACCCAGTACTTC
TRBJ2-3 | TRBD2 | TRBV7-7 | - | CASSLTSGAGDTQYF | TGTGCTAGCAGCTTAACTAGCGGGGCGGGAGATACGCAGTATTTT
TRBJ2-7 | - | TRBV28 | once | CASSREDEQYF | TGTGCCAGCAGTAGAGAAGACGAGCAGTACTTC
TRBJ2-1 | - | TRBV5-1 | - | CASSLEASSYNEQFF | TGCGCCAGCAGCTTGGAGGCTAGCTCCTACAATGAGCAGTTCTTC
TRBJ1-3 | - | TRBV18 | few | CASSPSRVGNTIYF | TGTGCCAGCTCACCGAGCAGGGTTGGAAACACCATATATTTT
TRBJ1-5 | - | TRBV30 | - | CAWGQSKNQPQHF | TGTGCCTGGGGACAGTCAAAAAATCAGCCCCAGCATTTT